A single T cell receptor (beta chain) is shown here with its context. Its target is not known. Repertoires were generated with immunoSEQ multiplex PCR, while TCRdb's copy carries only in-frame clones and drops some. This table has more than 70,000 clones, about 91% appearing once. The sample originates from a study of Tregs in tolerant kidney transplant recipients. Study-wide findings and caveats: Tregs expanded with activated donor B cells seemed most donor-specific.

Recipients received nonmyeloablative bone marrow transplants from related graft donors, with transient mixed chimerism. V was shortened by 1 base and J by 6 bases, with 12 bases between the two germline ends. This CDR3 contains 14 residues. Germline V CDR1 and CDR2: SGHTA, FQGTGA. The sample in question was CD4+ T cells from blood (PBMCs), obtained 24 months after the transplant. The V and J genes are TRBV7-3 and TRBJ2-5; D unresolved. The TCR was taken from a human patient who received a combined kidney and bone marrow transplant. These T cells may partly come from the graft donor. CDR3 in amino acids: CASSLRSGEQTQYF. The CDR3 nucleotides are TGTGCCAGCAGCTTAAGGTCGGGTGAACAGACCCAGTACTTC.